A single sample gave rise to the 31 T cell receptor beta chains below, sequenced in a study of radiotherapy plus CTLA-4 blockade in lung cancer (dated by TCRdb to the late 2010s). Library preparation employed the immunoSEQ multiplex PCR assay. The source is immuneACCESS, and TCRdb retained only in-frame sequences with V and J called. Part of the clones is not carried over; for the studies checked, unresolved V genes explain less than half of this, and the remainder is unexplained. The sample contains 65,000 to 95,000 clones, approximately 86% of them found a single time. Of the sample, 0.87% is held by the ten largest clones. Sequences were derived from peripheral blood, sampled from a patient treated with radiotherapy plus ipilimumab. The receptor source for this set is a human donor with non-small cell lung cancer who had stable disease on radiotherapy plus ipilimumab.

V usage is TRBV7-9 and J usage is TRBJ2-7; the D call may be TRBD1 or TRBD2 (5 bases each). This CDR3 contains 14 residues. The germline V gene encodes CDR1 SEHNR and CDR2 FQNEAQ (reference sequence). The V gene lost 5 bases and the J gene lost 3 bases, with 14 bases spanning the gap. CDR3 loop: CASSPRGRFYEQYF. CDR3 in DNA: TGTGCCAGCAGCCCCCGGGGCCGGTTCTACGAGCAGTACTTC.

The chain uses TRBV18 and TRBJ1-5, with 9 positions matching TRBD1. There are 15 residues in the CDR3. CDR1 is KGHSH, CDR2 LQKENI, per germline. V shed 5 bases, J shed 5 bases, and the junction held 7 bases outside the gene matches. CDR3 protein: CASSVSGTGHQPQHF. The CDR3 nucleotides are TGTGCCAGCTCAGTTTCCGGGACAGGGCATCAGCCCCAGCATTTT.

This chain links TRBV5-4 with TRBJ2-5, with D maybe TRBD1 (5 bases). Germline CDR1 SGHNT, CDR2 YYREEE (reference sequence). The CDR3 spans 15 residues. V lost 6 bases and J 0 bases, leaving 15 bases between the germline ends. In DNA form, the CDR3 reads TGTGCCAGCACATCAAGGCAGGGTTACCAAGAGACCCAGTACTTC. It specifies CASTSRQGYQETQYF.

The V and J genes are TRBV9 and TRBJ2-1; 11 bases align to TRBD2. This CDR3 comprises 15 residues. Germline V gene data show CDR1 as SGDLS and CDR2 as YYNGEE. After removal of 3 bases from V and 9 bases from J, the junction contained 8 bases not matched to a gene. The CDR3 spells CASSATSGGRGEQFF. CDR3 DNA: TGTGCCAGCAGCGCTACTAGCGGGGGCCGGGGTGAGCAGTTCTTC.

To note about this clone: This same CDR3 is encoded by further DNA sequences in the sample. The CDR3 DNA reads as TGTGCCAGCAGCCTAGGGCTAGCGGGAGGCACAGATACGCAGTATTTT. Translation: CASSLGLAGGTDTQYF. The V gene is TRBV11-2, the J gene TRBJ2-3, with 10 positions matching TRBD2. The CDR3 extends over 16 amino acids. CDR1 and CDR2 from the germline V gene are SGHAT and FQNNGV. The V segment lost 5 bases and the J segment 1 base; nucleotides outside the gene matches: 6.

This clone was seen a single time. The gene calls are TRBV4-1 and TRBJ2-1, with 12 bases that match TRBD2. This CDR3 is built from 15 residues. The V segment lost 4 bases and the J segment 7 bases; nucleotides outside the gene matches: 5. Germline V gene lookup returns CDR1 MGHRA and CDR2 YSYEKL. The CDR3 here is CASSLGLAGENEQFF. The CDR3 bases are TGCGCCAGCAGCCTGGGACTAGCGGGTGAAAATGAGCAGTTCTTC.

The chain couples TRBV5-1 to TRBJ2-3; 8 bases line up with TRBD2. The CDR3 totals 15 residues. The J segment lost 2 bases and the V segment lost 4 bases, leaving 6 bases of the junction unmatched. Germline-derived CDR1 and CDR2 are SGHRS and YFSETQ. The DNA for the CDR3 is TGCGCCAGCAGCATTCGAGCGGGGGTCACAGATACGCAGTATTTT. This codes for CASSIRAGVTDTQYF.

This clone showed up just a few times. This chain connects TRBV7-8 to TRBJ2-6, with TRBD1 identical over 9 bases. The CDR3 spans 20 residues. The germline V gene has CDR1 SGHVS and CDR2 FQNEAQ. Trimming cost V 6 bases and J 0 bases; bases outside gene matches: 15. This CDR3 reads CASSTRRMTGGNSGANVLTF. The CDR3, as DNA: TGTGCCAGCAGTACAAGACGAATGACAGGGGGGAACTCTGGGGCCAACGTCCTGACTTTC.

The CDR3 region has the DNA TGCGCCAGCAGCTACTCCCAGGGAACCTCCTACAATGAGCAGTTCTTC. It encodes CASSYSQGTSYNEQFF. The rearrangement uses TRBV5-1 and TRBJ2-1; D possibly corresponds to TRBD1 (5 bases). Deletions cut 3 bases from V and 0 bases from J, with 13 bases between. Germline-derived CDR1 and CDR2 are SGHRS and YFSETQ. The CDR3 is made up of 16 amino acids.

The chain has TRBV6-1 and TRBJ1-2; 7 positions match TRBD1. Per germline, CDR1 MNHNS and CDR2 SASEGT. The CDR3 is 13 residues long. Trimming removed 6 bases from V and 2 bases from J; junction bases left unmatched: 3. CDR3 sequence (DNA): TGTGCCAGCAGATCGACAGGGAACTATGGCTACACCTTC. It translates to CASRSTGNYGYTF.

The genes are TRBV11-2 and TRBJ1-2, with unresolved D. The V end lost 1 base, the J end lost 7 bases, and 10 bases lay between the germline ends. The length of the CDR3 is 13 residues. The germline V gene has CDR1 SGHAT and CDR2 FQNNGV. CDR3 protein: CASSLGPGSGYTF. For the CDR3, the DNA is TGTGCCAGCAGCTTAGGGCCTGGGAGTGGCTACACCTTC.

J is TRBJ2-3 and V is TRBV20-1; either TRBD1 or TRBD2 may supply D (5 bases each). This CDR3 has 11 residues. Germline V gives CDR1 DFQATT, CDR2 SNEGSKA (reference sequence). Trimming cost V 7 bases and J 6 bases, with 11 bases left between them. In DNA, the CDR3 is TGCAGTGTCGAGGGGCAGGATACGCAGTATTTT. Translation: CSVEGQDTQYF.

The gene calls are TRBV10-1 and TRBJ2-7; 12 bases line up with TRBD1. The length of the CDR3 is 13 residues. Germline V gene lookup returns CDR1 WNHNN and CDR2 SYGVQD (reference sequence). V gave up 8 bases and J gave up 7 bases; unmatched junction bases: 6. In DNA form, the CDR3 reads TGCGCCAGCGGGGGACAGGGGGCGGGTGAGCAGTACTTC. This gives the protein CASGGQGAGEQYF.

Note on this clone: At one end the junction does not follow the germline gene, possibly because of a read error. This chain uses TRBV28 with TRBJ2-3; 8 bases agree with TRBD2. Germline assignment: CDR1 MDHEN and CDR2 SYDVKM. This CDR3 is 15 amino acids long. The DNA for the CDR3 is TGTGCCAGCAATTTAGCGGGACCCGTCACAGATACGCAGTATTTT. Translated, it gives CASNLAGPVTDTQYF.

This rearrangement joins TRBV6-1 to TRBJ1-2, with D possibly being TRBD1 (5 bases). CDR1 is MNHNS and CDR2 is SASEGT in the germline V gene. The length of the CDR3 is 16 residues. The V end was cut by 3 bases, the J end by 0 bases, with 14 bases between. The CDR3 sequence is CASSDFGQGANYGYTF. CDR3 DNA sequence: TGTGCCAGCAGTGATTTTGGGCAGGGAGCTAACTATGGCTACACCTTC.

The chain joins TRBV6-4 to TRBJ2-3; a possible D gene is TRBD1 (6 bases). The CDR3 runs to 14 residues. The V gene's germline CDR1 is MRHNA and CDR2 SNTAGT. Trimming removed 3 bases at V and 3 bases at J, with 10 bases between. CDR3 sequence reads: CASSEGAGTDTQYF. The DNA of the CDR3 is TGTGCCAGCAGTGAGGGGGCTGGTACAGATACGCAGTATTTT.

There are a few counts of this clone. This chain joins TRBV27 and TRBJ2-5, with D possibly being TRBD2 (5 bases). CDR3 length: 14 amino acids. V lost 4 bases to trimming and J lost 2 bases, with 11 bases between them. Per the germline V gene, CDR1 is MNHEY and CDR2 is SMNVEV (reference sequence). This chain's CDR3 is CASSSGLTQETQYF. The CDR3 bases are TGTGCCAGCAGTTCTGGACTCACTCAAGAGACCCAGTACTTC.

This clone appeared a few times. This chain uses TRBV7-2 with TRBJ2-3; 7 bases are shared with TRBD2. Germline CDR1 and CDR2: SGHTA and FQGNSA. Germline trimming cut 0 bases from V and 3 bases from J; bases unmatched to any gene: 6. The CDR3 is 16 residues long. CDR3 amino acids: CASSLALGRGTDTQYF. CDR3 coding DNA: TGTGCCAGCAGCTTAGCTTTAGGGAGGGGTACAGATACGCAGTATTTT.

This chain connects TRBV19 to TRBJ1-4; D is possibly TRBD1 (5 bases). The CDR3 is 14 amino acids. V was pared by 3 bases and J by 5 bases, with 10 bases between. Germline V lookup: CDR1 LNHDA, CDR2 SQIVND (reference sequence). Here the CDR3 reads CASSMGLLNEKLFF. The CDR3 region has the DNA TGTGCCAGTAGTATGGGACTTCTGAATGAAAAACTGTTTTTT.

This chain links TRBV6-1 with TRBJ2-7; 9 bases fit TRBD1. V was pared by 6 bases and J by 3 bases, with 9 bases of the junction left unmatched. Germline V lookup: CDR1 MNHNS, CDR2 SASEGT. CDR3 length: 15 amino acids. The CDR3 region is CASRGTGGWHYEQYF. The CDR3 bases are TGTGCCAGCAGAGGAACAGGGGGCTGGCACTACGAGCAGTACTTC.

CDR3 coding DNA: TGTGCCAGCAGCTTAGGTACTAGCGGTTACAATGAGCAGTTCTTC. Protein product: CASSLGTSGYNEQFF. This rearrangement joins TRBV11-3 to TRBJ2-1, with 8 bases fitting TRBD2. This CDR3 contains 15 residues. With V trimmed by 1 base and J by 4 bases, 3 bases remained unmatched. Germline loops: CDR1 SGHNT, CDR2 YENEEA.

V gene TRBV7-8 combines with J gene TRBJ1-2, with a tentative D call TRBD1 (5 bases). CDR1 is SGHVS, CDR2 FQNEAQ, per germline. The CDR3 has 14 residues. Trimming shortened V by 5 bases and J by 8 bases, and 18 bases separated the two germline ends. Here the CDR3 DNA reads TGTGCCAGCAGCCCGCAGGGAGGCGCCCCGGGCTACACCTTC. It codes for CASSPQGGAPGYTF.

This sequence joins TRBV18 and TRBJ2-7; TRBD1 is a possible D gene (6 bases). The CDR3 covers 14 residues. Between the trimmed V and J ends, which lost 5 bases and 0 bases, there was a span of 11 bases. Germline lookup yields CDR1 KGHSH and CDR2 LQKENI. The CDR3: CASSAGALSYEQYF. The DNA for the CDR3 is TGTGCCAGCTCAGCAGGGGCTCTCTCCTACGAGCAGTACTTC.

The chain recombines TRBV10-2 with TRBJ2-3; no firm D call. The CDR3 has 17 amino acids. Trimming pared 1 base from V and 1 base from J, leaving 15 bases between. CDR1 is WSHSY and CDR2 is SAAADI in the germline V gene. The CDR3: CASSELRVRWGTDTQYF. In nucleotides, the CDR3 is TGCGCCAGCAGTGAGTTACGGGTTCGCTGGGGCACAGATACGCAGTATTTT.

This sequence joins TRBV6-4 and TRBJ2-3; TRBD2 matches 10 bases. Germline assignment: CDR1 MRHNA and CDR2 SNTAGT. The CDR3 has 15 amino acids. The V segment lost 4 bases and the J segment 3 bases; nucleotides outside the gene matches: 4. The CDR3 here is CASSAPSGGTDTQYF. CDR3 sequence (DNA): TGTGCCAGCAGTGCTCCTAGCGGGGGTACAGATACGCAGTATTTT.

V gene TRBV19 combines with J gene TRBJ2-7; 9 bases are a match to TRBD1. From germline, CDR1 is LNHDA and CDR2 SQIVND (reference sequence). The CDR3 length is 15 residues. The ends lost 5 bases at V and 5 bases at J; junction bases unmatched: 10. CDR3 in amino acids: CASSPTGTGSNEQYF. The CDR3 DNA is TGTGCCAGTAGTCCCACCGGGACAGGGAGTAACGAGCAGTACTTC.

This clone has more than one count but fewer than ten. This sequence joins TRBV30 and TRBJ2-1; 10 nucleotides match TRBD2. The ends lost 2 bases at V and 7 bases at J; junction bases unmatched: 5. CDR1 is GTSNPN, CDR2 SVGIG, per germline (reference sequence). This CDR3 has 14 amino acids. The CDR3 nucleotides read TGTGCCTGGAGTTCCAGCGGGGGGGGGAATGAGCAGTTCTTC. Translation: CAWSSSGGGNEQFF.

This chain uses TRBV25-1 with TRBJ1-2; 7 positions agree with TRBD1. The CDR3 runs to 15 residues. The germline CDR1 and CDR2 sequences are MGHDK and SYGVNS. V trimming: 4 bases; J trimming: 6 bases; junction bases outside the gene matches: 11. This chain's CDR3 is CASSALRGPSHGYTF. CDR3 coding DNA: TGTGCCAGCAGTGCGCTAAGGGGGCCCTCCCATGGCTACACCTTC.

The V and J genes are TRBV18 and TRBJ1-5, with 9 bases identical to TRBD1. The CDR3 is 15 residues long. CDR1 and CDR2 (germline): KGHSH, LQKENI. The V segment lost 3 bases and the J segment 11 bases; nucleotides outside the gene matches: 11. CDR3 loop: CASSPGQGSRGAQHF. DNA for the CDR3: TGTGCCAGCTCACCGGGACAGGGTTCCAGGGGGGCCCAGCATTTT.

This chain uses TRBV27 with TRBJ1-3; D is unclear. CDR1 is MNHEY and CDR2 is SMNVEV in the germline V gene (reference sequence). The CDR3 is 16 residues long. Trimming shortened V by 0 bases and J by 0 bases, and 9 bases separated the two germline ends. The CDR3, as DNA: TGTGCCAGCAGTTTATCGCCAGCTCTCTCTGGAAACACCATATATTTT. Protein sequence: CASSLSPALSGNTIYF.

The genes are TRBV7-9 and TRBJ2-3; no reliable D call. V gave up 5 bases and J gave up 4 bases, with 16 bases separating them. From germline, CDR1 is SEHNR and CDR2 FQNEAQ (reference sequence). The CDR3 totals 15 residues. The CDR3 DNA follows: TGTGCCAGCAGCCATCGAAGTTGGGAACCAGATACGCAGTATTTT. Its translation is CASSHRSWEPDTQYF. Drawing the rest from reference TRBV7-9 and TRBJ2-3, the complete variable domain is DTGVSQNPRHKITKRGQNVTFRCDPISEHNRLYWYRQTLGQGPEFLTYFQNEAQLEKSRLLSDRFSAERPKGSFSTLEIQRTEQGDSAMYLCASSHRSWEPDTQYFGPGTRLTVL.